One sample yielded the 3 T cell receptor beta chains listed below, sequenced in a study of blood T cell repertoires in COVID-19. The repertoire was sequenced with immunoSEQ multiplex PCR; TCRdb's copy has only in-frame clones and lacks some. This sample has fewer than 250,000 clones, with roughly 84% found just once. Sequencing input: PBMCs or T cells enriched from blood (not recorded which). The source of these receptors is a man in his thirties or forties in a cohort exposed to, infected with or recovered from COVID-19 (not recorded which).

This chain uses TRBV18 with TRBJ1-2; 7 bases map to TRBD1. Germline lookup yields CDR1 KGHSH and CDR2 LQKENI. CDR3 size: 12 residues. V was pared by 6 bases and J by 6 bases, with 4 bases of the junction left unmatched. CDR3 coding DNA: TGTGCCAGCTCTCCCGGGACAGATGGCTACACCTTC. Amino acids: CASSPGTDGYTF.

The rearrangement links TRBV20-1 to TRBJ2-5, with 12 bases aligning to TRBD2. The CDR3 length is 15 residues. The germline V gene has CDR1 DFQATT and CDR2 SNEGSKA (reference sequence). Losses at the gene ends were 3 bases for V and 5 bases for J; bases not matched to a gene: 7. The CDR3 spells CSASDSSGREETQYF. In DNA form, the CDR3 reads TGCAGTGCTAGTGATTCTAGCGGGAGGGAGGAGACCCAGTACTTC.

The V and J genes are TRBV5-1 and TRBJ2-3; D remains ambiguous. Per germline, CDR1 SGHRS and CDR2 YFSETQ. The CDR3 covers 15 residues. V lost 1 base and J lost 1, with 10 bases in between. The CDR3 spells CASSLSLRRTDTQYF. CDR3 sequence (DNA): TGCGCCAGCAGCTTGTCTCTCCGTCGCACAGATACGCAGTATTTT.